A selection of T cell receptor beta chains follows, all from one sample in a study of blood T cell repertoires in COVID-19. Some clones are missing from TCRdb's copy, which holds only in-frame ones; the method was immunoSEQ multiplex PCR. The sample lists over 80,000 clones, 60% to 85% occurring once. The sequenced sample consisted of peripheral blood. These receptors were taken from an elderly woman with active or convalescent COVID-19. CDR3s include the opening cysteine and the closing phenylalanine or tryptophan. Each record gives: J gene, clone size, V gene, D gene, CDR3 protein, CDR3 DNA. A D gene is named only where the DNA matches it firmly. Size is stated for part of the rows, as once, few or many counts, or as a class when the clone is expanded.

TRBJ2-1,-,TRBV7-3,TRBD2,CASSSGGYNEQFF,TGTGCCAGCAGCTCGGGAGGTTACAATGAGCAGTTCTTC
TRBJ2-3,-,TRBV12-5,TRBD1,CVLVAAGTGVGFCTDTQYF,TGTGTGCTAGTAGCTGCCGGGACAGGGGTAGGTTTTTGCACAGATACGCAGTATTTT
TRBJ2-5,-,TRBV11-2,TRBD2,CASSRLAGKETQYF,TGTGCCAGCAGCAGACTAGCGGGGAAAGAGACCCAGTACTTC
TRBJ2-1,-,TRBV7-6,TRBD2,CASSSLAGGLAGVEQFF,TGTGCCAGCAGCTCCCTCGCCGGAGGACTAGCGGGAGTTGAGCAGTTCTTC
TRBJ2-3,few,TRBV5-1,TRBD2,CASSFQSGNRGDTQYF,TGCGCCAGCAGCTTTCAGAGCGGGAATCGGGGAGATACGCAGTATTTT
TRBJ2-5,-,TRBV15,TRBD2,CATSKGLASIETQYF,TGTGCCACCAGCAAGGGACTAGCTTCAATAGAGACCCAGTACTTC
TRBJ1-5,once,TRBV2,-,CASSVGTLQPQHF,TGTGCCAGCAGTGTCGGGACACTCCAGCCCCAGCATTTT
TRBJ2-7,-,TRBV28,TRBD2,CASMGGPPYEQYF,TGTGCCAGCATGGGAGGGCCTCCCTACGAGCAGTACTTC
TRBJ1-1,once,TRBV6-5,-,CASRLTFNTEAFF,TGTGCCAGCAGATTGACTTTTAACACTGAAGCTTTCTTT
TRBJ2-7,many,TRBV9,-,CASSVGREEAYEQYF,TGTGCCAGCAGCGTAGGAAGGGAGGAGGCCTACGAGCAGTACTTC
TRBJ2-1,few,TRBV7-3,TRBD2,CASSPRRAGHNEQFF,TGTGCCAGCAGCCCCAGGAGAGCGGGACACAATGAGCAGTTCTTC
TRBJ1-5,few,TRBV30,TRBD1,CAWSPVGQASGPQHF,TGTGCCTGGAGTCCCGTAGGACAGGCCTCGGGGCCCCAGCATTTT
TRBJ1-3,-,TRBV27,-,CASSLTGGNTIYF,TGTGCCAGCAGTCTGACAGGTGGAAACACCATATATTTT
TRBJ2-1,-,TRBV5-4,TRBD2,CASSGGLAGGTYNEQFF,TGTGCCAGCAGCGGGGGACTAGCGGGAGGTACCTACAATGAGCAGTTCTTC
TRBJ1-5,-,TRBV27,TRBD1,CASDRGNQPQHF,TGTGCCAGTGACAGGGGAAATCAGCCCCAGCATTTT
TRBJ1-1,-,TRBV7-9,-,CASSSGQNTEAFF,TGTGCCAGCAGCTCCGGACAGAACACTGAAGCTTTCTTT
TRBJ1-1,-,TRBV27,-,CASSFEGAYTEAFF,TGTGCCAGCAGTTTTGAAGGGGCCTACACTGAAGCTTTCTTT
TRBJ2-1,once,TRBV28,TRBD2,CASSLWTSGGRNEQFF,TGTGCCAGCAGTTTATGGACTAGCGGAGGTAGGAATGAGCAGTTCTTC
TRBJ1-2,-,TRBV27,-,CASSLIPIGRGGYTF,TGTGCCAGCAGCCTAATCCCTATAGGCCGGGGTGGCTACACCTTC
TRBJ1-1,-,TRBV18,-,CASSGTPGQGSNTEAFF,TGTGCCAGCTCGGGAACTCCGGGACAAGGGTCTAACACTGAAGCTTTCTTT
TRBJ2-7,-,TRBV7-9,TRBD1,CASSPTGTGASEQYF,TGTGCCAGCAGCCCGACCGGGACAGGGGCATCCGAGCAGTACTTC
TRBJ2-5,-,TRBV12-3/TRBV12-4,-,CASSQGWQETQYF,TGTGCCAGCAGTCAGGGGTGGCAAGAGACCCAGTACTTC
TRBJ2-1,-,TRBV19,TRBD1,CASSDTGGDEQFF,TGTGCCAGTAGTGACACAGGGGGCGATGAGCAGTTCTTC
TRBJ2-5,-,TRBV6-1,-,CATQSHSGETQYF,TGTGCCACGCAATCCCATTCGGGAGAGACCCAGTACTTC
TRBJ1-5,-,TRBV30,TRBD1,CAWAGGDNQPQHF,TGTGCCTGGGCAGGGGGAGATAATCAGCCCCAGCATTTT
TRBJ2-3,-,TRBV28,TRBD2,CASSSLAGGADTQYF,TGTGCCAGCAGTTCACTAGCGGGAGGCGCAGATACGCAGTATTTT
TRBJ2-1,-,TRBV6-6,-,CASSYPGTQNEQFF,TGTGCCAGCAGTTACCCAGGGACTCAGAATGAGCAGTTCTTC
TRBJ1-5,-,TRBV2,-,CASSVVPGSNQPQHF,TGTGCCAGCAGTGTGGTCCCGGGGAGCAATCAGCCCCAGCATTTT
TRBJ2-1,few,TRBV27,TRBD2,CASSLASSSNEQFF,TGTGCCAGCTCACTAGCGTCCTCTTCCAATGAGCAGTTCTTC
TRBJ2-7,-,TRBV11-2,TRBD2,CASSLALAGAEQYF,TGTGCCAGCAGCTTGGCTCTAGCGGGAGCCGAGCAGTACTTC
TRBJ2-1,-,TRBV5-8,TRBD2,CASSYPAGSSYNEQFF,TGTGCCAGCAGCTACCCAGCGGGGAGCTCCTACAATGAGCAGTTCTTC
TRBJ2-1,-,TRBV30,TRBD2,CAWGTTYNEQFF,TGTGCCTGGGGGACTACCTACAATGAGCAGTTCTTC
TRBJ1-1,once,TRBV9,-,CASSVDSGNTEAFF,TGTGCCAGCAGCGTAGATAGTGGGAACACTGAAGCTTTCTTT
TRBJ2-5,-,TRBV7-2,TRBD2,CASSSASGTSGRETQYF,TGTGCCAGCAGCTCCGCTTCGGGGACTAGCGGGAGGGAGACCCAGTACTTC
TRBJ2-3,-,TRBV6-2/TRBV6-3,-,CASSYVINTQYF,TGTGCCAGCAGTTATGTTATTAATACGCAGTATTTT
TRBJ2-3,-,TRBV11-2,TRBD2,CASSFGTSGSADTQYF,TGTGCCAGCAGCTTCGGGACTAGCGGGAGTGCAGATACGCAGTATTTT
TRBJ2-1,-,TRBV20-1,-,CSASTNPTYNEQFF,TGCAGTGCTAGTACAAACCCGACCTACAATGAGCAGTTCTTC
TRBJ1-4,-,TRBV29-1,TRBD1,CSVRTGDEKLFF,TGCAGCGTTAGGACAGGGGATGAAAAACTGTTTTTT
TRBJ1-6,-,TRBV19,-,CASSMRLTGNSPLHF,TGTGCCAGTAGTATGAGACTTACGGGGAATTCACCCCTCCACTTT
TRBJ2-3,-,TRBV5-1,-,CASSFVAENTDTQYF,TGCGCCAGCAGCTTTGTAGCGGAAAACACAGATACGCAGTATTTT
TRBJ2-2,-,TRBV11-3,-,CASSLVAGRLNTGELFF,TGTGCCAGCAGCTTAGTGGCGGGGAGACTGAACACCGGGGAGCTGTTTTTT
TRBJ2-5,-,TRBV11-2,-,CASSLVTGQETQYF,TGTGCCAGCAGCTTAGTTACAGGCCAAGAGACCCAGTACTTC
TRBJ2-7,once,TRBV28,-,CASSPVPSYEQYF,TGTGCCAGCAGTCCAGTCCCTTCCTACGAGCAGTACTTC
TRBJ2-1,-,TRBV11-2,TRBD2,CASRRLAGDNNEQFF,TGTGCCAGCAGACGACTAGCGGGCGACAACAATGAGCAGTTCTTC
TRBJ1-4,-,TRBV5-1,-,CASSFNVRGSVNEKLFF,TGCGCCAGCAGTTTCAACGTCCGGGGGTCAGTGAATGAAAAACTGTTTTTT
TRBJ2-1,-,TRBV27,TRBD2,CASSFRLAGGPHEQFF,TGTGCCAGCAGTTTTCGACTAGCGGGAGGTCCTCATGAGCAGTTCTTC
TRBJ1-3,-,TRBV7-9,-,CASSLYGGTSGNTIYF,TGTGCCAGCAGCTTATACGGCGGAACCTCTGGAAACACCATATATTTT
TRBJ2-1,-,TRBV9,-,CASSVSGPHSYNEQFF,TGTGCCAGCAGCGTTAGCGGACCCCACTCCTACAATGAGCAGTTCTTC
TRBJ2-7,-,TRBV9,TRBD2,CASSVGAWREMNEQYF,TGTGCCAGCAGCGTAGGAGCTTGGCGGGAGATGAACGAGCAGTACTTC
TRBJ2-5,-,TRBV5-1,-,CASSLGPPQETQYF,TGTGCCAGCAGCTTGGGGCCCCCCCAAGAGACCCAGTACTTC
TRBJ2-3,-,TRBV2,-,CASSDARSTDTQYF,TGTGCCAGCAGTGACGCGAGGAGCACAGATACGCAGTATTTT